The 2 T cell receptor beta chains presented below share a single source sample, sequenced in a study of CD8+ T cells in alopecia areata. Treatment meaning: oral pan-JAK inhibitor, 5-10 mg twice daily. RNA was extracted and reverse transcribed into cDNA as the sequencing template. Data came from immunoSEQ multiplex PCR; TCRdb stores just in-frame clones and leaves some out. This table has about 180,000 clones, about half appearing once. The sample consisted of CD8+ T cells sorted from blood, taken around week 54, from a patient treated with tofacitinib. The origin of the receptors is a human donor with alopecia areata.

The CDR3 DNA follows: TGTGCCAGCAGCCCACCCCCCGCCTCAAACGAGCAGTACTTC. Its translation is CASSPPPASNEQYF. The rearrangement joins TRBV11-2 to TRBJ2-7; D gene unclear. The CDR3 is made up of 14 amino acids. The V end lost 5 bases, the J end lost 5 bases, and 16 bases lay between the germline ends. CDR1 is SGHAT, CDR2 FQNNGV, per germline.

The V gene is TRBV4-1, the J gene TRBJ2-2, with 7 bases aligning to TRBD1. The CDR3 is 16 amino acids. J gave up 4 bases and V 4 bases, and 9 bases lay outside the gene matches. CDR1 MGHRA and CDR2 YSYEKL come from the germline V gene. The CDR3 DNA reads TGCGCCAGCAGCCTTATCCCCCAGGGGGTCACCGGGGAGCTGTTTTTT. This gives the protein CASSLIPQGVTGELFF.